These 31 T cell receptor beta chains share one sample of origin, sequenced in a study of graft-versus-host responses after intestinal transplantation. Method: immunoSEQ multiplex PCR; TCRdb's copy keeps in-frame clones and lacks some. The repertoire includes under 100,000 clones, over 75% of them detected once, and 15% to 20% sits in the top ten. The source material was PBMCs, sampled approximately 470 days after intestinal transplant. The receptors stem from a human patient who received an intestinal transplant, so some T cells may come from the graft donor.

The rearrangement links TRBV11-2 to TRBJ2-5; 9 bases match TRBD1. This CDR3 is built from 15 residues. The ends lost 1 base at V and 4 bases at J; junction bases unmatched: 4. From germline, CDR1 is SGHAT and CDR2 FQNNGV. The CDR3 DNA follows: TGTGCCAGCAGCTTAGCTTGGGACAGGGCAGAGACCCAGTACTTC. Translating it yields CASSLAWDRAETQYF.

The chain has TRBV10-2 and TRBJ2-6; D possibly uses TRBD1 or TRBD2 (5 bases each). V was trimmed by 6 bases and J by 0 bases, leaving 18 bases between them. Germline-derived CDR1 and CDR2 are WSHSY and SAAADI. This CDR3 region has 18 residues. For the CDR3, the DNA is TGCGCCAGCAGAAACACCGGGACCCGAGCCTCTGGGGCCAACGTCCTGACTTTC. Protein: CASRNTGTRASGANVLTF.

The table lists this clone with a few counts. The CDR3 region is CASSPGTGGSGANVLTF. CDR3 bases: TGTGCCAGCAGCCCCGGGACAGGGGGCTCTGGGGCCAACGTCCTGACTTTC. The chain uses TRBV9 and TRBJ2-6, with 11 bases that match TRBD1. Germline V gives CDR1 SGDLS, CDR2 YYNGEE. This CDR3 spans 17 amino acids. The J segment lost 0 bases and the V segment lost 4 bases, leaving 3 bases of the junction unmatched.

This rearrangement joins TRBV7-3 to TRBJ2-3; the match to TRBD1 covers 9 bases. This CDR3 has 14 residues. Trimming took 5 bases from V and 6 from J; bases not matched to a gene: 6. Germline CDR1 and CDR2: SGHTA and FQGTGA. For the CDR3, the DNA is TGTGCCAGCAGCGCGGGACAGGGCAGCGATACGCAGTATTTT. Translation: CASSAGQGSDTQYF.

The V call is TRBV19, the J call TRBJ1-1, with TRBD1 matching over 8 bases. Germline lookup yields CDR1 LNHDA and CDR2 SQIVND (reference sequence). The CDR3 covers 15 residues. J was trimmed by 6 bases and V by 0 bases; bases with no gene match: 6. CDR3 sequence: CASSIDGGQVAEAFF. The CDR3 nucleotides are TGTGCCAGTAGTATAGATGGGGGACAGGTCGCTGAAGCTTTCTTT.

V and J are TRBV4-2 and TRBJ2-7; 10 bases fit TRBD1. The CDR3 runs to 18 residues. Trimming took 0 bases from V and 2 from J; bases not matched to a gene: 10. In germline, CDR1 is LGHNA, CDR2 YNFKEQ. Written as DNA, the CDR3 is TGTGCCAGCAGCCAAGAATGGGACAGGGGTGGGGGAACCTACGAGCAGTACTTC. It encodes CASSQEWDRGGGTYEQYF.

The rearrangement joins TRBV23-1 to TRBJ2-2, with TRBD1 identical over 8 bases. TRBV23-1 is an open reading frame, and its role is uncertain. The CDR3 length is 17 residues. V lost 0 bases to trimming and J lost 2 bases; unmatched junction nucleotides: 5. The CDR3, as DNA: TGCGCCAGCAGTCAATCTTGGCAGGGGGCTAACACCGGGGAGCTGTTTTTT. As protein: CASSQSWQGANTGELFF.

The chain recombines TRBV5-1 with TRBJ2-5; D may correspond to TRBD1 or TRBD2 (5 bases each). The DNA matches TRBJ2-7 better at its end, which makes the J call doubtful. The CDR3 covers 14 residues. Germline CDR1 and CDR2: SGHRS and YFSETQ. CDR3: CASSARGPTYEQYF. CDR3 sequence (DNA): TGCGCCAGCAGCGCCCGGGGCCCCACCTACGAGCAGTACTTC.

In nucleotides, the CDR3 is TGTGCCAGCAGCGTATATATTAAAGGAGCTTTCTTT. Translated: CASSVYIKGAFF. The chain has TRBV11-2 and TRBJ1-1; D not resolved. The germline V and J ends were trimmed by 5 bases and 10 bases, with 14 bases remaining between them. This CDR3 spans 12 amino acids. Germline lookup yields CDR1 SGHAT and CDR2 FQNNGV.

The chain carries TRBV6-1 and TRBJ1-1; D is perhaps TRBD1 (5 bases). Trimming cost V 6 bases and J 6 bases, with 8 bases left between them. CDR3 length: 11 residues. Per germline, CDR1 MNHNS and CDR2 SASEGT. Here the CDR3 DNA reads TGTGCCAGCAGCTCAGGGTCTGAAGCTTTCTTT. Encoded protein: CASSSGSEAFF.

V gene TRBV10-2 combines with J gene TRBJ2-5, with a weak D call TRBD2 (5 bases). CDR1 is WSHSY, CDR2 SAAADI, per germline. V dropped 7 bases and J dropped 5 bases, with 14 bases sitting between them. The CDR3 has 13 residues. CDR3 bases: TGCGCCAGCACGGGGAGTAGTTGGGAGACCCAGTACTTC. Its protein product is CASTGSSWETQYF.

This chain links TRBV5-6 with TRBJ1-5, with D perhaps matching TRBD1 (6 bases). V shed 0 bases and J shed 7 bases, with 20 bases lying between them. The CDR3 runs 17 residues. Germline CDR1 SGHDT, CDR2 YYEEEE. CDR3 in amino acids: CASSLGQTGWGGQPQHF. The CDR3 DNA reads TGTGCCAGCAGCTTGGGCCAAACAGGGTGGGGCGGGCAGCCCCAGCATTTT.

The rearrangement uses TRBV9 and TRBJ2-7; weak D call: TRBD1 (6 bases). This CDR3 has 14 residues. Germline V gene lookup returns CDR1 SGDLS and CDR2 YYNGEE. V was cut by 0 bases and J by 3 bases, with 10 bases left in between. CDR3 loop: CASSVDRVGYEQYF. CDR3 in DNA: TGTGCCAGCAGCGTAGACAGGGTGGGCTACGAGCAGTACTTC.

The chain recombines TRBV4-1 with TRBJ2-1, with TRBD2 matching 8 bases. The V gene end was trimmed by 4 bases and the J gene end by 10 bases; junction bases not matched to a gene: 6. The CDR3 has 13 amino acids. Looked up from germline, CDR1 is MGHRA and CDR2 is YSYEKL. The CDR3 nucleotides read TGCGCCAGCAGCCCGACTAGCGTACGGGAGCAGTTCTTC. The encoded protein is CASSPTSVREQFF.

The chain uses TRBV18 and TRBJ1-2, with D maybe TRBD1 (6 bases). The CDR3 loop spans 16 amino acids. V gave up 4 bases and J gave up 8 bases, with 23 bases separating them. CDR1 KGHSH and CDR2 LQKENI come from the germline V gene. The CDR3 DNA is TGTGCCAGCTCACAACATTCGGACGGGGGCGCGGAAGGCTACACCTTC. It translates to CASSQHSDGGAEGYTF. The whole variable domain, filled in from reference TRBV18 and TRBJ1-2, reads NAGVMQNPRHLVRRRGQEARLRCSPMKGHSHVYWYRQLPEEGLKFMVYLQKENIIDESGMPKERFSAEFPKEGPSILRIQQVVRGDSAAYFCASSQHSDGGAEGYTFGSGTRLTVV.

This clone was seen only once. The genes are TRBV19 and TRBJ1-1; D is possibly TRBD1 (6 bases). Trimming removed 3 bases from V and 11 bases from J, with 16 bases in between. Germline CDR1 LNHDA, CDR2 SQIVND (reference sequence). The CDR3 spans 13 residues. CDR3 in DNA: TGTGCCAGTAGTATCTCAGGGGCACCGCGGGCTTTCTTT. It codes for CASSISGAPRAFF.

The chain employs TRBV10-1 and TRBJ2-5; D remains ambiguous. The V gene lost 6 bases and the J gene lost 5 bases, with 10 bases spanning the gap. CDR1 and CDR2 (germline): WNHNN, SYGVQD (reference sequence). The CDR3 is 12 amino acids. The CDR3 loop is CASRERRETQYF. In DNA form, the CDR3 reads TGCGCCAGCAGAGAGCGTAGGGAGACCCAGTACTTC.

Remarks on this clone: The junction and the germline gene differ at one end; a read error may be behind it. Within the sample, other DNA sequences also encode this same CDR3. This sequence joins TRBV25-1 and TRBJ1-3; 8 bases align to TRBD1. This CDR3 has 16 residues. Germline CDR1 is MGHDK and CDR2 is SYGVNS. The CDR3 DNA reads as TGTGCCAGCACACCGGCAGGGGGCCTCTCTGGGAACACCATATATTTT. The encoded protein is CASTPAGGLSGNTIYF.

A single count supports this clone. V gene TRBV27 combines with J gene TRBJ1-3; D is perhaps TRBD1 (5 bases). CDR3 size: 13 residues. Per germline, CDR1 MNHEY and CDR2 SMNVEV (reference sequence). Deletions cut 1 base from V and 8 bases from J, with 9 bases between. Here the CDR3 DNA reads TGTGCCAGCAGTTTATTAGGGGCGGACACCATATATTTT. Encoded protein: CASSLLGADTIYF.

The V gene is TRBV15, the J gene TRBJ2-3, with a weak D call TRBD2 (5 bases). The CDR3 runs 17 residues. With 3 bases removed from V and 3 bases from J, the gap between germline ends came to 19 bases. CDR1 LNHNV and CDR2 YYDKDF come from the germline V gene (reference sequence). In nucleotides, the CDR3 is TGTGCCACCAGCAGCCCGGGGTCTTTTACAAGGACAGATACGCAGTATTTT. It codes for CATSSPGSFTRTDTQYF.

The chain carries TRBV4-1 and TRBJ2-7; TRBD1 agrees at 7 bases. Germline V CDR1 and CDR2: MGHRA, YSYEKL. V shed 5 bases and J 5 bases; nucleotides not matched to a gene: 9. This CDR3 has 14 amino acids. This CDR3 reads CASSKDRLLHEQYF. Written as DNA, the CDR3 is TGCGCCAGCAGCAAGGACAGGCTGCTCCACGAGCAGTACTTC.

This chain joins TRBV11-2 and TRBJ2-3; a possible D gene is TRBD1 (6 bases). CDR1 SGHAT and CDR2 FQNNGV come from the germline V gene. The CDR3 sequence is 16 residues long. The germline V and J ends were trimmed by 1 base and 2 bases, with 13 bases remaining between them. The CDR3 loop reads CASSLGGTGLTDTQYF. The CDR3 DNA sequence: TGTGCCAGCAGCTTAGGGGGAACAGGGCTCACAGATACGCAGTATTTT.

The chain joins TRBV19 to TRBJ1-6; TRBD1 is a possible D gene (5 bases). The CDR3 sequence is 16 residues long. Trimming took off 5 bases at V and 0 bases at J, with 11 bases between the two ends. Germline assignment: CDR1 LNHDA and CDR2 SQIVND (reference sequence). The CDR3 sequence is CASSATTASYNSPLHF. The CDR3 nucleotides are TGTGCCAGTAGTGCGACGACAGCCTCCTATAATTCACCCCTCCACTTT.

The genes are TRBV27 and TRBJ1-1; D call uncertain. Trimming removed 0 bases at V and 2 bases at J, with 4 bases between. This CDR3 is 13 amino acids long. Germline lookup yields CDR1 MNHEY and CDR2 SMNVEV (reference sequence). CDR3 DNA sequence: TGTGCCAGCAGTTTATCGGAAAACACTGAAGCTTTCTTT. Protein: CASSLSENTEAFF.

This chain joins TRBV13 and TRBJ2-1; 13 nucleotides match TRBD2. The length of the CDR3 is 18 residues. The germline CDR1 and CDR2 sequences are PRHDT and FYEKMQ (reference sequence). The J segment lost 4 bases and the V segment lost 5 bases, leaving 11 bases of the junction unmatched. Here the CDR3 DNA reads TGTGCCAGCAGCCTCCAAAGACTAGCGGGGGGAACGTACAATGAGCAGTTCTTC. It yields the protein CASSLQRLAGGTYNEQFF.

Concerning this clone: Other nucleotide sequences in the sample specify the same CDR3. The J gene is TRBJ2-5, the V gene TRBV7-2; possibly TRBD2 for D (5 bases). The CDR3 totals 15 residues. Per the germline V gene, CDR1 is SGHTA and CDR2 is FQGNSA. Trimming removed 2 bases from V and 1 base from J, with 11 bases in between. The DNA of the CDR3 is TGTGCCAGCAGCTTAAGGGTTGGAGGCCAAGAGACCCAGTACTTC. Translated, it gives CASSLRVGGQETQYF.

The genes are TRBV7-2 and TRBJ2-5, with 10 bases lining up with TRBD2. CDR3 size: 16 residues. After removal of 1 base from V and 2 bases from J, the junction contained 4 bases not matched to a gene. Germline loops: CDR1 SGHTA, CDR2 FQGNSA. CDR3: CASSLVRTSGQETQYF. CDR3 bases: TGTGCCAGCAGCTTAGTGCGGACTAGCGGTCAAGAGACCCAGTACTTC.

The chain links TRBV5-1 to TRBJ1-3; no clear D gene. V was trimmed by 2 bases and J by 0 bases, leaving 6 bases between them. The CDR3 is 14 residues long. Per the germline V gene, CDR1 is SGHRS and CDR2 is YFSETQ. The CDR3 region is CASSLDTSGNTIYF. The CDR3 nucleotides are TGCGCCAGCAGCTTAGACACCTCTGGAAACACCATATATTTT.

The rearrangement joins TRBV5-6 to TRBJ1-1; 7 nucleotides agree with TRBD1. CDR1 and CDR2 from the germline V gene are SGHDT and YYEEEE. The ends lost 3 bases at V and 4 bases at J; junction bases unmatched: 3. The CDR3 extends over 13 amino acids. The DNA for the CDR3 is TGTGCCAGCAGCTACAGGGGAAGCACTGAAGCTTTCTTT. Translated: CASSYRGSTEAFF.

The V call is TRBV10-3, the J call TRBJ1-4; tentatively, D is TRBD1 (5 bases). CDR1 is ENHRY and CDR2 is SYGVKD in the germline V gene. This CDR3 has 14 amino acids. V lost 11 bases, J lost 1 base, and 14 bases lay in between. This CDR3 reads CASAPGETNEKLFF. In DNA form, the CDR3 reads TGTGCCTCCGCCCCGGGGGAAACTAATGAAAAACTGTTTTTT.

The chain uses TRBV6-4 and TRBJ1-4; D gene unclear. Germline CDR1 reads MRHNA; CDR2 reads SNTAGT. Trimming shortened V by 2 bases and J by 4 bases, and 8 bases separated the two germline ends. The CDR3 runs 14 residues. The CDR3 DNA reads TGTGCCAGCAGTGACCCAAAGGATAATGAAAAACTGTTTTTT. As protein: CASSDPKDNEKLFF.